This T cell receptor (beta chain) was identified in a study of cytomegalovirus exposure and HLA in healthy donors. Germline CDR1 and CDR2: MNHNY and SVGAGI (reference sequence). The length of the CDR3 is 14 residues. The junction had 7 bases not matched to a gene; V was cut back by 5 bases and J by 6 bases. This PCR relied on a set of 60 Vbeta primers and 13 Jbeta primers. Data came from immunoSEQ multiplex PCR; TCRdb stores just in-frame clones and leaves some out. The data show about 160,000 clones, roughly 80% seen once. The sample was PBMCs. The gene calls are TRBV6-6 and TRBJ1-5; 7 bases match TRBD1. This receptor was taken from a woman aged 25 to 39 in good health and CMV-seropositive. DNA for the CDR3: TGTGCCAGCAGTAGGGACAGTGGGAGTCAGCCCCAGCATTTT. Amino acid sequence: CASSRDSGSQPQHF.